The rows below give T cell receptor beta chains drawn from one sample of a study of T cell responses to AZD1222 COVID-19 vaccine. Sequenced by immunoSEQ multiplex PCR; TCRdb stores in-frame clones only, minus some. Found here are approximately 97,000 clones, roughly 86% of them singletons; the top ten hold around 5%. Sequencing was performed on peripheral blood, taken on day 0 of AZD1222 vaccination. The receptor source for this set is an adult in good health. The CDR3 runs from the conserved cysteine through the conserved F or W. D genes are given only for firm matches. Size is stated for part of the rows, as once, few or many counts, or as a class when the clone is expanded.

j_call clone_size v_call d_call cdr3_nt cdr3_aa
TRBJ1-1 . TRBV6-2/TRBV6-3 TRBD1 TGTGCCAGCAGTCGGACAGGGCTGGCCACTGAAGCTTTCTTT CASSRTGLATEAFF
TRBJ2-1 . TRBV2 TRBD2 TGTGCCAGCAGTGTGGCTAGCGGGGGGGATGTTGATGAGCAGTTCTTC CASSVASGGDVDEQFF
TRBJ2-2 . TRBV2 . TGTGCCAGCAGTACCCCCAGTTCGAACACCGGGGAGCTGTTTTTT CASSTPSSNTGELFF
TRBJ1-6 . TRBV6-2/TRBV6-3 . TGTGCCAGCAGTGGTCATTGGGGTTCACCCCTCCACTTT CASSGHWGSPLHF
TRBJ1-4 . TRBV28 . TGTGCCAGCAGTTTATTTGGGAGGGGGCTGTTTTTT CASSLFGRGLFF
TRBJ2-2 once TRBV19 . TGTGCCAGTACCCCACTTTCCACCGGGGAGCTGTTTTTT CASTPLSTGELFF
TRBJ2-2 . TRBV9 . TGTGCCAGCAGCGTAGTGCCAGTTCCTACCGGGGAGCTGTTTTTT CASSVVPVPTGELFF
TRBJ2-2 . TRBV9 . TGTGCCAGCAGCGTAGAACGTCCCTCGGGCACCGGGGAGCTGTTTTTT CASSVERPSGTGELFF
TRBJ1-4 . TRBV11-2 . TGTGCCAGCAGCCTCCCAGCAGGGGCGCTTCGAGCTAATGAAAAACTGTTTTTT CASSLPAGALRANEKLFF
TRBJ2-3 . TRBV6-5 . TGTGCCAGCGCATGGGGAGATACGCAGTATTTT CASAWGDTQYF
TRBJ1-5 . TRBV6-8 . TGTGCCAGATACCTCGGATGGGAGCAGCCCCAGCATTTT CARYLGWEQPQHF
TRBJ1-2 . TRBV2 . TGTGCCGGAGACAGCAGGGTCGCCAATGGCTACACCTTC CAGDSRVANGYTF
TRBJ1-4 . TRBV5-1 . TGCGCCAGCAGCTTGGGGAGTTCTAATCATGAAAAACTGTTTTTT CASSLGSSNHEKLFF
TRBJ2-4 . TRBV7-2 . TGTGCCAGCAGCCCTAGACAGGTGTGGGGGGCCAAAAACATTCAGTACTTC CASSPRQVWGAKNIQYF
TRBJ1-2 few TRBV14 . TGTGCCAGCAGCCTCACGGACCTACTTCGTGGGGGCTACACCTTC CASSLTDLLRGGYTF
TRBJ1-1 . TRBV7-9 . TGTGCCAGCAGCTTAGGGTTTAAGACTGAAGCTTTCTTT CASSLGFKTEAFF
TRBJ2-3 . TRBV10-2 . TGCGCCAGCAGTGACTGGAGTCTAGGCACAGATACGCAGTATTTT CASSDWSLGTDTQYF
TRBJ2-2 . TRBV7-2 TRBD2 TGTGCCAGCAGCTTAAAGACTAGCGGGAACACCGGGGAGCTGTTTTTT CASSLKTSGNTGELFF
TRBJ1-1 . TRBV7-6 . TGTGCCAGCAGCTTAGTCAGTAAGGGTGAGGTAGGGAACACTGAAGCTTTCTTT CASSLVSKGEVGNTEAFF
TRBJ2-7 once TRBV4-3 TRBD2 TGCGCCAGCAGCCAATCGAGACTAGCGGGGGGAAGCTCCTACGAGCAGTACTTC CASSQSRLAGGSSYEQYF
TRBJ1-2 . TRBV5-1 TRBD1 TGCGCCAGCAGCTTGGAGGGACAGGGGAGGGCTAACTATGGCTACACCTTC CASSLEGQGRANYGYTF
TRBJ2-3 once TRBV6-2/TRBV6-3 . TGTGCCAGCAGTTCATGGGGGGATACGCAGTATTTT CASSSWGDTQYF
TRBJ1-1 . TRBV5-6 . TGTGCCAGCACCACAGTCCTCATGAACACTGAAGCTTTCTTT CASTTVLMNTEAFF
TRBJ2-5 once TRBV5-4 . TGTGCCAGCAGTGGGCAGGGCCGACAAGAGACCCAGTACTTC CASSGQGRQETQYF
TRBJ1-2 . TRBV20-1 . TGCAGTGCTAGTGGACAGACTAACTATGGCTACACCTTC CSASGQTNYGYTF
TRBJ1-1 . TRBV9 TRBD1 TGTGCCAGCAGCGTAGGGTGGGACAGGCGGACTGAAGCTTTCTTT CASSVGWDRRTEAFF
TRBJ2-3 . TRBV9 . TGTGCCAGCACCAAAACGGGGTTCTACACAGATACGCAGTATTTT CASTKTGFYTDTQYF
TRBJ2-7 . TRBV7-9 . TGTGCCAGCAGCCCCGACTACGAGCAGTACTTC CASSPDYEQYF
TRBJ1-2 . TRBV30 TRBD1 TGTGCCTGGAACTTATTCCCGGGACAGGGACTGCCGGTCTATGGCTACACCTTC CAWNLFPGQGLPVYGYTF
TRBJ1-3 . TRBV29-1 . TGCAGCGTTGAGGAGGGACACTCTGGAAACACCATATATTTT CSVEEGHSGNTIYF
TRBJ2-5 . TRBV5-4 TRBD2 TGTGCCAGCACCTCCGGGGGGACCCAAGAGACCCAGTACTTC CASTSGGTQETQYF
TRBJ2-3 . TRBV20-1 . TGCAGTGCAAGACGCACAGATACGCAGTATTTT CSARRTDTQYF
TRBJ1-3 . TRBV19 . TGTGCCAGTACCCCTTCTCTCGCGGGGATCGGAAACACCATATATTTT CASTPSLAGIGNTIYF
TRBJ2-7 . TRBV27 TRBD2 TGTGCCAGCAGTCCCCTTGGCGGGGGGCAAGAGCAGTACTTC CASSPLGGGQEQYF
TRBJ2-3 once TRBV11-2 TRBD2 TGTGCCAGCAGCTTAAGAGGGACTAGCCCAGATACGCAGTATTTT CASSLRGTSPDTQYF
TRBJ1-5 once TRBV6-6 . TGTGCCAGCAGTCCCTCGTGGCCCCAGCATTTT CASSPSWPQHF
TRBJ1-6 . TRBV30 . TGTGCCTGGAGTGTACTGAGCGCGGTCGTATCACCCCTCCACTTT CAWSVLSAVVSPLHF
TRBJ1-1 . TRBV7-2 . TGTGCCAGCAGCTTTAAGGAAGTGGGCACTGAAGCTTTCTTT CASSFKEVGTEAFF
TRBJ1-5 . TRBV19 TRBD1 TGTGCCAGTAGTAGCCTCGGGACAGCTTCCAATCAGCCCCAGCATTTT CASSSLGTASNQPQHF
TRBJ2-4 . TRBV28 . TGTGCCAGCAGTCCCGGGACTTCAATAGCCAAAAACATTCAGTACTTC CASSPGTSIAKNIQYF
TRBJ1-2 . TRBV7-2 . TGTGCCAGCAGCCGTACGTCGGGGGGCACTCCCTATGGCTACACCTTC CASSRTSGGTPYGYTF
TRBJ1-5 . TRBV27 . TGTGCCAGCAGTTTCGGGGGCAATCAGCCCCAGCATTTT CASSFGGNQPQHF
TRBJ2-7 . TRBV14 TRBD1 TGTGCCAGCAGCCGACAGGGGGTTGGCTACGAGCAGTACTTC CASSRQGVGYEQYF
TRBJ2-7 . TRBV19 . TGTGCCAGTAGTATAGTCCTTGGGCAGGGGACGTCCTACGAGCAGTACTTC CASSIVLGQGTSYEQYF
TRBJ2-7 . TRBV7-6 TRBD1 TGTGCCAGCAGCCAAGGGGGCACAGTCTCCTACGAGCAGTACTTC CASSQGGTVSYEQYF
TRBJ2-3 . TRBV6-2/TRBV6-3 TRBD1 TGTGCCAGCAGTTTTTCGGGACAGGGTTTTATGGGTACGCAGTATTTT CASSFSGQGFMGTQYF
TRBJ1-2 . TRBV28 TRBD1 TGTGCCAGCAGTCCGGGACAGGGGATATTGGGCTACACCTTC CASSPGQGILGYTF
TRBJ1-5 . TRBV5-6 TRBD1 TGTGCCAGCAGCTTGACGGGACAGGGGGTGTATCAGCCCCAGCATTTT CASSLTGQGVYQPQHF
TRBJ2-1 . TRBV7-3 . TGTGCCAGCAGCTTAACTACGTACAATGAGCAGTTCTTC CASSLTTYNEQFF
TRBJ2-4 . TRBV15 TRBD1 TGTGCCACCAGCAGGAAGACCGGGACAGGACTTGGGGCGAACATTCAGTACTTC CATSRKTGTGLGANIQYF
TRBJ2-7 . TRBV28 . TGTGCCAGCAGTTTCTGGTGGAGCGAGCAGTACTTC CASSFWWSEQYF
TRBJ2-3 . TRBV5-1 . TGCGCCAGCTCCGACGCTGGCAGCACAGATACGCAGTATTTT CASSDAGSTDTQYF
TRBJ2-1 once TRBV6-5 . TGTGCCAGCACCAAATTGGGACTGCAATACAATGAGCAGTTCTTC CASTKLGLQYNEQFF
TRBJ1-1 few TRBV28 . TGTGCCAGCAGTTTTTTGTCAGGGTTGACCATGAACACTGAAGCTTTCTTT CASSFLSGLTMNTEAFF
TRBJ1-5 . TRBV6-2/TRBV6-3 TRBD1 TGTGCCAGCAGTTACAACCAGGACAGGGGGCTGAGCAATCAGCCCCAGCATTTT CASSYNQDRGLSNQPQHF
TRBJ1-4 once TRBV15 . TGTGCCACCAGCAGAGAACGAGGGGTGCTTGGAAAACTGTTTTTT CATSRERGVLGKLFF
TRBJ1-5 . TRBV28 . TGTGCCAGCCAGCACATCCCTTATAGCAATCAGCCCCAGCATTTT CASQHIPYSNQPQHF
TRBJ2-7 . TRBV29-1 TRBD2 TGCAGCGTTGAGGGGCCTAGCGGGGGGTCTTACGAGCAGTACTTC CSVEGPSGGSYEQYF
TRBJ2-2 . TRBV28 . TGTGCCAGCAGGTTGGGAGGGGGAGCGGGAAACACCGGGGAGCTGTTTTTT CASRLGGGAGNTGELFF
TRBJ1-6 . TRBV5-1 TRBD1 TGCGCCAGCAGCTTGGCAGGACAGGGGGAGTCACCCCTCCACTTT CASSLAGQGESPLHF